This passage covers 28 T cell receptor beta chains from one sample sequenced in a study of T cells after yellow fever vaccination. TCRdb independently ran MiXCR on the 5' RACE reads; one entry per CDR3 protein. There are about 73,000 distinct CDR3 sequences in the sample; approximately 7.5% occur only once, and around 38% lies in the top ten. Sequencing was performed on CD8+ T cells sorted from PBMCs, taken on the day of the yellow fever booster vaccination. Receptor source: a man aged 25-45 years who received the YFV17D yellow fever vaccine.

This clonotype has a handful of counts. The chain has TRBV27 and TRBJ2-5; D not resolved. The germline gives CDR1 MNHEY, CDR2 SMNVEV (reference sequence). The V end lost 3 bases, the J end lost 1 base, and 9 bases lay between the germline ends. The CDR3 is made up of 14 amino acids. The CDR3 DNA sequence: TGTGCCAGCAGTTTCTACAGATTCCAAGAGACCCAGTACTTC. This encodes CASSFYRFQETQYF.

Concerning this clonotype: Mismatch with germline at one junction end may stem from a read error. V and J are TRBV27 and TRBJ2-2; 10 bases agree with TRBD1. This CDR3 has 17 amino acids. Germline CDR1 MNHEY, CDR2 SMNVEV (reference sequence). CDR3 protein: CDSSSGTGEVVTGELFF. The CDR3 nucleotides are TGTGACAGCAGTTCCGGGACAGGGGAGGTAGTCACCGGGGAGCTGTTTTTT.

V usage is TRBV10-3 and J usage is TRBJ2-5, with D hard to call. CDR3 length equals 15 residues. Germline CDR1 ENHRY, CDR2 SYGVKD. The V end lost 0 bases, the J end lost 2 bases, and 10 bases lay between the germline ends. The CDR3 sequence: CAISESRPGQETQYF. CDR3 bases: TGTGCCATCAGTGAGTCACGTCCAGGTCAAGAGACCCAGTACTTC.

This clonotype has ten or more counts. The chain links TRBV11-2 to TRBJ2-1; D not resolved. The length of the CDR3 is 14 residues. Trimming stripped 5 bases from V and 4 bases from J, with 12 bases between. CDR1 SGHAT and CDR2 FQNNGV come from the germline V gene. Here the CDR3 DNA reads TGTGCCAGCAGCCAATTTAGTGGGTACAATGAGCAGTTCTTC. Translation gives CASSQFSGYNEQFF. The whole variable domain, remainder taken from reference TRBV11-2 and TRBJ2-1, is EAGVAQSPRYKIIEKRQSVAFWCNPISGHATLYWYQQILGQGPKLLIQFQNNGVVDDSQLPKDRFSAERLKGVDSTLKIQPAKLEDSAVYLCASSQFSGYNEQFFGPGTRLTVL.

This clonotype was found a few times. V and J are TRBV11-2 and TRBJ2-2; perhaps TRBD2 as D (6 bases). Trimming removed 4 bases from V and 0 bases from J, with 18 bases in between. Looked up from germline, CDR1 is SGHAT and CDR2 is FQNNGV. This CDR3 region has 18 residues. Here the CDR3 reads CASSSPTVSGTNTGELFF. The CDR3 DNA follows: TGTGCCAGCAGCTCCCCGACCGTTAGCGGCACGAACACCGGGGAGCTGTTTTTT.

Concerning this clonotype itself: This may be a read error: a much more frequent sequence differs by one nucleotide. The chain combines TRBV4-1 with TRBJ2-5, with 12 bases aligning to TRBD2. This CDR3 region has 17 residues. Looked up from germline, CDR1 is MGHRA and CDR2 is YSYEKL. As DNA, the CDR3 is TGCGCCAGCAGCCAAGCGACTAGCGGGGGCATGCAAGAGAACCAGTACTTC. Translating it yields CASSQATSGGMQENQYF.

The table lists this clonotype with a few counts. The rearrangement links TRBV19 to TRBJ2-1; 7 bases align to TRBD2. Unmatched junction bases numbered 2, after V lost 3 bases and J lost 0 bases. The CDR3 is made up of 15 amino acids. Per the germline V gene, CDR1 is LNHDA and CDR2 is SQIVND (reference sequence). The CDR3 region is CASSILAASYNEQFF. In nucleotides, the CDR3 is TGTGCCAGTAGTATCCTAGCGGCCTCCTACAATGAGCAGTTCTTC.

This clonotype was detected only a few times. This rearrangement joins TRBV27 to TRBJ2-1; 8 nucleotides line up with TRBD2. V was clipped by 6 bases and J by 7 bases; unmatched bases: 8. From germline, CDR1 is MNHEY and CDR2 SMNVEV (reference sequence). The CDR3 spans 14 residues. The DNA of the CDR3 is TGTGCCAGCAGGTGGGGGCTAGCGGGTAATGAGCAGTTCTTC. Translated: CASRWGLAGNEQFF.

This clonotype was detected a few times. The genes are TRBV5-6 and TRBJ2-3, with 10 bases fitting TRBD1. Germline-derived CDR1 and CDR2 are SGHDT and YYEEEE. The CDR3 length is 19 residues. The J segment lost 3 bases and the V segment lost 3 bases, leaving 16 bases of the junction unmatched. The DNA of the CDR3 is TGTGCCAGCAGCTCGATTTACCTAGGACAGGGGGATAGTACAGATACGCAGTATTTT. Protein product: CASSSIYLGQGDSTDTQYF.

This clonotype turned up a few times. The chain has TRBV29-1 and TRBJ2-3; D is unresolved. CDR3 length: 14 residues. The germline V gene has CDR1 SQVTM and CDR2 ANQGSEA. Trimming shortened V by 3 bases and J by 5 bases, and 15 bases separated the two germline ends. The CDR3 DNA reads as TGCAGCGTTGAGGACCCCGTACGAAGAGATACGCAGTATTTT. As protein: CSVEDPVRRDTQYF.

The V and J genes are TRBV4-1 and TRBJ2-1; weak D call: TRBD1 (5 bases). This CDR3 region has 13 residues. The germline CDR1 and CDR2 sequences are MGHRA and YSYEKL. Deletions cut 4 bases from V and 8 bases from J, with 12 bases between. The CDR3 nucleotides are TGCGCCAGCAGCCCAGGGTGGGGTGATGAGCAGTTCTTC. Its protein product is CASSPGWGDEQFF.

This clonotype has a handful of counts. The chain has TRBV25-1 and TRBJ2-3, with 9 bases matching TRBD2. This CDR3 is built from 18 residues. Germline V gene lookup returns CDR1 MGHDK and CDR2 SYGVNS. The V gene end was trimmed by 2 bases and the J gene end by 1 base; junction bases not matched to a gene: 10. CDR3 nucleotide sequence: TGTGCCAGCAGTGAAGTAGCGGGAGCGTCGGGGGGCACAGATACGCAGTATTTT. Amino acid sequence: CASSEVAGASGGTDTQYF.

The chain links TRBV12-3 or TRBV12-4 to TRBJ1-4; no reliable D call. The CDR3 loop spans 14 amino acids. Trimming removed 2 bases at V and 8 bases at J, with 12 bases between. As DNA, the CDR3 is TGTGCCAGCAGTTTAAGTTCCGGGAGCGAAAAACTGTTTTTT. As protein: CASSLSSGSEKLFF.

This chain links TRBV7-2 with TRBJ2-5, with D tentatively TRBD2 (7 bases). The CDR3 runs to 17 residues. Germline CDR1 and CDR2: SGHTA and FQGNSA. Trimming shortened V by 4 bases and J by 5 bases, and 23 bases separated the two germline ends. CDR3 residues: CASSSAGWGGPGETQYF. The CDR3 coding sequence is TGTGCCAGCAGCTCTGCTGGGTGGGGGGGCCCGGGGGAGACCCAGTACTTC. The full variable domain, rest sourced from reference TRBV7-2 and TRBJ2-5, is GAGVSQSPSNKVTEKGKDVELRCDPISGHTALYWYRQSLGQGLEFLIYFQGNSAPDKSGLPSDRFSAERTGGSVSTLTIQRTQQEDSAVYLCASSSAGWGGPGETQYFGPGTRLLVL.

This clonotype showed up many times. CDR3 DNA sequence: TGTGCCAGCAGCACCGCCCCCGTAGCGGGAGATGAGCAGTTCTTC. Translation: CASSTAPVAGDEQFF. The chain joins TRBV7-2 to TRBJ2-1; 9 nucleotides agree with TRBD2. The CDR3 loop spans 15 amino acids. The germline CDR1 and CDR2 sequences are SGHTA and FQGNSA. V was pared by 5 bases and J by 8 bases, with 10 bases of the junction left unmatched. Full variable domain (missing parts from reference TRBV7-2 and TRBJ2-1): GAGVSQSPSNKVTEKGKDVELRCDPISGHTALYWYRQSLGQGLEFLIYFQGNSAPDKSGLPSDRFSAERTGGSVSTLTIQRTQQEDSAVYLCASSTAPVAGDEQFFGPGTRLTVL.

The rearrangement joins TRBV12-3 or TRBV12-4 to TRBJ2-7; 10 bases are a match to TRBD2. V dropped 4 bases and J dropped 0; count of bases not matched to a gene: 3. The CDR3 is made up of 15 amino acids. The CDR3 here is CASSWVAGGSYEQYF. CDR3 sequence (DNA): TGTGCCAGCAGTTGGGTAGCGGGAGGCTCCTACGAGCAGTACTTC.

This clonotype was counted a few times. The V call is TRBV14, the J call TRBJ2-7; D unresolved. V lost 5 bases and J 5 bases, leaving 13 bases between the germline ends. This CDR3 is 13 amino acids long. From germline, CDR1 is SGHDN and CDR2 FVKESK. DNA of the CDR3: TGTGCCAGCAGCGCGCCGTACTTCAACGAGCAGTACTTC. Protein: CASSAPYFNEQYF. Together with reference TRBV14 and TRBJ2-7, the CDR3 gives the full variable domain: EAGVTQFPSHSVIEKGQTVTLRCDPISGHDNLYWYRRVMGKEIKFLLHFVKESKQDESGMPNNRFLAERTGGTYSTLKVQPAELEDSGVYFCASSAPYFNEQYFGPGTRLTVT.

This clonotype was found once. One junction end does not reproduce the germline sequence, and a read error may be involved. V usage is TRBV27 and J usage is TRBJ2-6; the D is unclear. CDR1 is MNHEY, CDR2 SMNVEV, per germline (reference sequence). The CDR3 is 15 residues long. The CDR3: CTSSLPSAGANVLTF. The CDR3 nucleotides read TGTACCAGCAGTTTACCAAGCGCTGGGGCCAACGTCCTGACTTTC.

The genes are TRBV13 and TRBJ2-1; TRBD2 matches at 9 bases. J lost 5 bases, V lost 3 bases, and 8 bases had no gene match. Per the germline V gene, CDR1 is PRHDT and CDR2 is FYEKMQ (reference sequence). The CDR3 is 16 amino acids. The CDR3 is CASSFPSGTLNNEQFF. CDR3 coding DNA: TGTGCCAGCAGCTTTCCTAGCGGGACCCTTAACAATGAGCAGTTCTTC.

This chain connects TRBV28 to TRBJ2-3; possible D gene TRBD2, 6 bases. In germline, CDR1 is MDHEN, CDR2 SYDVKM. The CDR3 totals 13 residues. Trimming stripped 6 bases from V and 4 bases from J, with 11 bases between. The CDR3 loop is CASRDYRPDTQYF. The CDR3 DNA is TGTGCCAGCAGGGACTACCGCCCAGATACGCAGTATTTT.

This clonotype was seen a few times. This chain uses TRBV6-2 or TRBV6-3 with TRBJ1-2, with a possible D match to TRBD1 (6 bases). CDR3 length: 13 residues. V was trimmed by 5 bases and J by 5 bases, leaving 12 bases between them. CDR1 is MNHEY and CDR2 is SVGEGT in the germline V gene. This CDR3 is CASSRQALYGYTF. DNA of the CDR3: TGTGCCAGCAGTCGACAGGCCTTATATGGCTACACCTTC.

This clonotype was detected only a few times. V is TRBV6-1 and J is TRBJ2-1; D is possibly TRBD1 or TRBD2 (5 bases each). The CDR3 consists of 14 residues. CDR1 and CDR2 from the germline V gene are MNHNS and SASEGT. Trimming took off 5 bases at V and 5 bases at J, with 13 bases between the two ends. The CDR3: CASSLGVGNNEQFF. Written as DNA, the CDR3 is TGTGCCAGCAGTCTGGGGGTGGGGAACAATGAGCAGTTCTTC.

This clonotype has ten or more counts. J is TRBJ2-7 and V is TRBV27; D unclear. CDR1 MNHEY and CDR2 SMNVEV come from the germline V gene (reference sequence). V lost 5 bases, J lost 0 bases, and 5 bases lay in between. This CDR3 has 12 residues. The CDR3 protein is CASSPLSYEQYF. The CDR3 coding sequence is TGTGCCAGCAGTCCTCTCTCCTACGAGCAGTACTTC.

The table lists this clonotype with many counts. This chain links TRBV7-9 with TRBJ2-7; D remains ambiguous. There are 14 residues in the CDR3. Germline V CDR1 and CDR2: SEHNR, FQNEAQ (reference sequence). V lost 5 bases to trimming and J lost 1 base, with 12 bases between them. The CDR3 here is CASSPEARSYEQYF. The CDR3 DNA reads as TGTGCCAGCAGCCCAGAGGCCAGGTCCTACGAGCAGTACTTC.

The table lists this clonotype with a few counts. The chain joins TRBV24-1 to TRBJ2-3; the match to TRBD1 covers 10 bases. V lost 5 bases and J lost 3; bases outside the gene matches: 7. Germline CDR1 and CDR2: KGHDR and SFDVKD. The CDR3 extends over 16 amino acids. Here the CDR3 reads CATSGLGTGETDTQYF. In nucleotides, the CDR3 is TGTGCCACCAGTGGCCTCGGGACAGGGGAAACAGATACGCAGTATTTT.

This clonotype was found a few times. This chain links TRBV28 with TRBJ2-1; 7 nucleotides match TRBD1. Germline values: CDR1 MDHEN, CDR2 SYDVKM. The CDR3 extends over 13 amino acids. V lost 7 bases and J lost 6; bases outside the gene matches: 6. The CDR3 protein is CASNDRVINEQFF. CDR3 nucleotide sequence: TGTGCCAGCAACGACAGGGTTATCAATGAGCAGTTCTTC.

This clonotype appeared a few times. This chain uses TRBV5-6 with TRBJ2-5; D unresolved. V shed 3 bases and J shed 3 bases, with 15 bases lying between them. CDR3 length equals 15 residues. Per germline, CDR1 SGHDT and CDR2 YYEEEE. For the CDR3, the DNA is TGTGCCAGCAGCTCCCCCCGGTGGGCCGAAGAGACCCAGTACTTC. Translating gives CASSSPRWAEETQYF.

This clonotype was seen many times. This chain uses TRBV27 with TRBJ2-3; 9 bases are shared with TRBD2. The CDR3 has 16 amino acids. The V gene's germline CDR1 is MNHEY and CDR2 SMNVEV (reference sequence). Trimming took 0 bases from V and 2 from J; bases not matched to a gene: 3. The CDR3 DNA sequence: TGTGCCAGCAGTTTATCGACTAGCGGACCCACAGATACGCAGTATTTT. This translates into CASSLSTSGPTDTQYF.